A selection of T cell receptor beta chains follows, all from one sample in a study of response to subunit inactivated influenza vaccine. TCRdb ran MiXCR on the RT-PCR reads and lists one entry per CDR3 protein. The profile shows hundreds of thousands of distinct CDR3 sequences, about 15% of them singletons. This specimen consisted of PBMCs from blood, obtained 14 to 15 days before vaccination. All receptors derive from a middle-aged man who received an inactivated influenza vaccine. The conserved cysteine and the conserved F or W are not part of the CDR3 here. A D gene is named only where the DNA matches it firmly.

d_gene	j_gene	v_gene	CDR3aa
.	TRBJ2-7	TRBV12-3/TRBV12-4	ASSLMAGSPY
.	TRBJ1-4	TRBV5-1	ASSPDGVGRLF
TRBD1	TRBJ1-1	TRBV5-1	ASSNQTGKTF
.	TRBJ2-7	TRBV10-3	AISESTTIWGEQY
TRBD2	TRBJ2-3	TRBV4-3	ASSQGSGGSGNTQY
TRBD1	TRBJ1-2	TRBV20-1	SARPDRGPYGYT
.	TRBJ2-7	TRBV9	ASSPGRMAYEQY
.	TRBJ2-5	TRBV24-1	ATSDFQETQY
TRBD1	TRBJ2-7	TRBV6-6	ASSSGQGEQY
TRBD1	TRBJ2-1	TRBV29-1	SVEDLSLGTDFYNEQF
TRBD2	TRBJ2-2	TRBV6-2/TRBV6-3	ASSSSAGALTGELF
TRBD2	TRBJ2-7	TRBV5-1	ASSSPLDGLVMEQY
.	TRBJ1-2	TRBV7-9	ASSTDANYGYT
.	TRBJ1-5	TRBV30	AWRITGTGNQPQH
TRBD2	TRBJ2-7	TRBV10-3	AISEPGLGTTSYEQY
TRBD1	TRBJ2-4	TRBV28	ASSLTGYPAKNIQY
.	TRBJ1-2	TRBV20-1	SARPQGNGYT
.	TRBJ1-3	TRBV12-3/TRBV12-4	ASSLSLSGNTIY
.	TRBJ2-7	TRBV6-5	ASSSPRGSLEQY
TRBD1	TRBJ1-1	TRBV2	ASKGTELNTEAF
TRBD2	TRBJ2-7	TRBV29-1	SVGGTSVSEQY
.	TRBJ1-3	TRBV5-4	ASSLPGARGNTIY
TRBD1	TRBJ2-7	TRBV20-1	SAADRARQY
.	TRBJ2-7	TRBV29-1	SVEGSGTLYEQY
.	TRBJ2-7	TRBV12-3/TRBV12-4	ASSLDVMGGSKQY
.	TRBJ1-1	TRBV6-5	ASSYSTSGTEAF
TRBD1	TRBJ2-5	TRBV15	ATSRDLDRVATQY
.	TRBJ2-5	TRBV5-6	ASSFGTLQETQY
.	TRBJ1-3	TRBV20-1	SARDILASGNTIY
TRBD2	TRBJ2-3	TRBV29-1	SAGLAGGADTQY
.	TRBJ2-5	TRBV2	ASMTGVQKTTQY
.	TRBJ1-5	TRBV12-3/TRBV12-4	ASSLGGPPYSNQPQH
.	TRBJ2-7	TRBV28	ASSLTETGQY
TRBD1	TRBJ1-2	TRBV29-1	SVDGQDREHYGYT
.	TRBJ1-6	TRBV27	ASSLGAGADSPLH
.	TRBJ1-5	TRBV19	ASSVTGGVGNQPQH
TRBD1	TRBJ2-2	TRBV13	ASSTTGTGGRKNTGELF
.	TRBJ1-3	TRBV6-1	TSSERGDVGNTIY
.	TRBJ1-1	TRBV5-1	ASSLGRDTEAF
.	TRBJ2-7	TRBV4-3	ASSQGSLANYEQY
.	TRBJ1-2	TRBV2	ASIQGVAGAGYT
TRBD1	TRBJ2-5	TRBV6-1	ASSPRTGKETQY
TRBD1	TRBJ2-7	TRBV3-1	ASSQAAAQGGWRYEQY
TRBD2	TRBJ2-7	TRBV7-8	ASSLGTRSYEQY
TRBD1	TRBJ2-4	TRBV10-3	AISGDRGLGIQY
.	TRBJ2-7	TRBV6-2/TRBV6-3	ASSQIVSYEQY
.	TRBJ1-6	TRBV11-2	ASSLQGWPYQAWPNSPLH
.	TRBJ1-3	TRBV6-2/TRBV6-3	ASRATGGGGNTIY
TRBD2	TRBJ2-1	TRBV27	ASSLSLRGGSSYNEQF
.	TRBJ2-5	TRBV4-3	ASSQEARGTARETQY
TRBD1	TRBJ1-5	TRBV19	ASSPGDSPNQPQH
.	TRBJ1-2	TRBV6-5	ASGTGIYGYT
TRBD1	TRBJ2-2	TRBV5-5	ASSEDRGTGELF